Presented here are 20 T cell receptor beta chains from one specimen sequenced in a study of response to subunit inactivated influenza vaccine. In TCRdb, the RT-PCR reads were re-called with MiXCR into one record per CDR3 protein. The table lists approximately 520,000 distinct CDR3 sequences, about 25% of them singletons, with 1.5% to 2% in the top ten. The sample was CD4+ T cells sorted from PBMCs, taken roughly 5 days after vaccination. These receptors originate from a man aged 45 to 65 who received an inactivated influenza vaccine.

The chain combines TRBV6-1 with TRBJ2-6; 7 bases are shared with TRBD1. CDR1 is MNHNS and CDR2 is SASEGT in the germline V gene. V was clipped by 5 bases and J by 4 bases; unmatched bases: 11. The CDR3 has 17 residues. The CDR3 loop is CASSPDRDFGGANVLTF. Here the CDR3 DNA reads TGTGCCAGCAGTCCAGACAGGGATTTCGGCGGGGCCAACGTCCTGACTTTC.

This clonotype was counted only a few times. V gene TRBV20-1 combines with J gene TRBJ1-2; 7 bases are a match to TRBD1. CDR3 size: 14 residues. With 3 bases clipped from V and 4 bases from J, the junction kept 8 bases outside the gene matches. The germline CDR1 and CDR2 sequences are DFQATT and SNEGSKA (reference sequence). CDR3 bases: TGCAGTGCTAGGGATTCCAGGGGGGCCTATGGCTACACCTTC. Amino acids: CSARDSRGAYGYTF.

V is TRBV5-6 and J is TRBJ2-1; the D gene is possibly TRBD2 (6 bases). V shed 3 bases and J shed 7 bases, with 20 bases lying between them. Germline-derived CDR1 and CDR2 are SGHDT and YYEEEE. The CDR3 runs to 16 residues. This CDR3 is CASSSTTRRTGNEQFF. DNA for the CDR3: TGTGCCAGCAGCTCGACGACTAGGCGTACGGGGAATGAGCAGTTCTTC.

The J gene is TRBJ2-2, the V gene TRBV4-2, with unresolved D. V lost 0 bases and J 4 bases, leaving 9 bases between the germline ends. Germline assignment: CDR1 LGHNA and CDR2 YNFKEQ. The CDR3 totals 15 residues. The CDR3 DNA is TGTGCCAGCAGCCAAGATAGGTGGGGCACCGGGGAGCTGTTTTTT. This codes for CASSQDRWGTGELFF.

The V and J genes are TRBV7-3 and TRBJ2-5; a possible D gene is TRBD2 (5 bases). Germline values: CDR1 SGHTA, CDR2 FQGTGA. This CDR3 region has 13 residues. The ends were cut back, 5 bases at V and 4 bases at J, with 11 bases in the middle. CDR3 DNA sequence: TGTGCCAGCAGCCCCACCCGGGGAGAGACCCAGTACTTC. Translated, it gives CASSPTRGETQYF.

This clonotype has a handful of counts. The chain employs TRBV9 and TRBJ2-1; D is unclear. The CDR3 sequence is 15 residues long. Between the trimmed V and J ends, which lost 0 bases and 4 bases, there was a span of 11 bases. Per the germline V gene, CDR1 is SGDLS and CDR2 is YYNGEE. The CDR3 spells CASSVGLEGYNEQFF. In DNA form, the CDR3 reads TGTGCCAGCAGCGTAGGACTGGAAGGTTACAATGAGCAGTTCTTC.

The CDR3 region has the DNA TGCAGTGCTAGATTTGGTAGTTATTTGTACGAGAGCTCCTACGAGCAGTACTTC. It yields the protein CSARFGSYLYESSYEQYF. The rearrangement links TRBV20-1 to TRBJ2-7; D not certain. Germline lookup yields CDR1 DFQATT and CDR2 SNEGSKA (reference sequence). Trimming took 2 bases from V and 0 from J, leaving 23 bases between them. This CDR3 has 18 residues.

There are a few counts of this clonotype. This chain links TRBV6-5 with TRBJ2-3, with 8 bases that match TRBD1. The CDR3 contains 18 residues. Germline V gives CDR1 MNHEY, CDR2 SVGAGI. With 0 bases clipped from V and 3 bases from J, the junction kept 11 bases outside the gene matches. In nucleotides, the CDR3 is TGTGCCAGCAGTTACTCCGGCAGGGGGCGGGTGGTTACAGATACGCAGTATTTT. This translates into CASSYSGRGRVVTDTQYF.

In nucleotides, the CDR3 is TGTGCCAGCAGTCCCGGGACAGGGGTGACGAGAGCTTTCTTT. It translates to CASSPGTGVTRAFF. V and J are TRBV12-3 or TRBV12-4 and TRBJ1-1; 10 positions match TRBD1. The CDR3 sequence is 14 residues long. Germline trimming cut 5 bases from V and 10 bases from J; bases unmatched to any gene: 10.

This clonotype was seen a few times. The chain joins TRBV29-1 to TRBJ2-3; D perhaps matches TRBD2 (5 bases). Germline CDR1 reads SQVTM; CDR2 reads ANQGSEA. This CDR3 has 13 residues. V lost 0 bases and J 7 bases, leaving 11 bases between the germline ends. CDR3 nucleotide sequence: TGCAGCGTTGAAGAGGCGGGTCGGAATACGCAGTATTTT. It is translated as CSVEEAGRNTQYF.

This chain joins TRBV11-2 and TRBJ2-3; 7 nucleotides line up with TRBD2. Germline values: CDR1 SGHAT, CDR2 FQNNGV. V trimming: 4 bases; J trimming: 6 bases; junction bases outside the gene matches: 7. This CDR3 has 14 amino acids. The CDR3 spells CASSSGGSLDTQYF. The CDR3 region has the DNA TGTGCCAGCAGCTCGGGGGGTAGTTTGGATACGCAGTATTTT.

This clonotype has only a few counts. V usage is TRBV5-5 and J usage is TRBJ2-7, with a possible D match to TRBD1 (6 bases). The V end was cut by 7 bases, the J end by 6 bases, with 14 bases between. From germline, CDR1 is SGHKS and CDR2 YYEKEE (reference sequence). The CDR3 runs to 12 residues. The CDR3 nucleotides are TGTGCCAGCGGGCACAGGGTCGGCGAGCAGTACTTC. Its translation is CASGHRVGEQYF.

This clonotype occurred many times. The chain couples TRBV18 to TRBJ1-5, with unresolved D. CDR3 size: 14 residues. Germline CDR1 reads KGHSH; CDR2 reads LQKENI. The germline V and J ends were trimmed by 2 bases and 2 bases, with 7 bases remaining between them. The CDR3 protein is CASSPGFGNQPQHF. The CDR3, as DNA: TGTGCCAGCTCACCAGGGTTCGGCAATCAGCCCCAGCATTTT.

The table lists this clonotype with a few counts. The chain combines TRBV20-1 with TRBJ1-5, with unresolved D. V was cut by 3 bases and J by 0 bases, with 9 bases left in between. Germline loops: CDR1 DFQATT, CDR2 SNEGSKA (reference sequence). The CDR3 consists of 14 residues. CDR3 amino acids: CSASPASSNQPQHF. The CDR3 nucleotides read TGCAGTGCTAGCCCAGCTTCTAGCAATCAGCCCCAGCATTTT.

This rearrangement joins TRBV4-2 to TRBJ2-5; TRBD1 is a possible D gene (5 bases). Trimming took 0 bases from V and 6 from J, leaving 14 bases between them. The CDR3 runs 15 residues. The germline gives CDR1 LGHNA, CDR2 YNFKEQ. CDR3 in DNA: TGTGCCAGCAGCCAAGAGGTGGGGCGCGGAAAGACCCAGTACTTC. Residues: CASSQEVGRGKTQYF.

The chain links TRBV10-2 to TRBJ2-5, with 7 positions matching TRBD1. The germline CDR1 and CDR2 sequences are WSHSY and SAAADI. V lost 4 bases, J lost 4 bases, and 6 bases stayed unmatched. The CDR3 runs 14 residues. The CDR3: CASSGTGVGETQYF. The CDR3 nucleotides are TGCGCCAGCAGTGGTACAGGGGTAGGAGAGACCCAGTACTTC.

The rearrangement joins TRBV10-3 to TRBJ1-1; the match to TRBD1 covers 8 bases. The CDR3 runs 13 residues. Trimming took 6 bases from V and 0 from J; bases not matched to a gene: 0. CDR1 is ENHRY and CDR2 is SYGVKD in the germline V gene. CDR3 region: CAIRDRVNTEAFF. As DNA, the CDR3 is TGTGCCATCAGGGACAGGGTGAACACTGAAGCTTTCTTT.

This clonotype occurred once. The rearrangement uses TRBV5-6 and TRBJ1-1, with 10 bases fitting TRBD1. Germline V lookup: CDR1 SGHDT, CDR2 YYEEEE. Trimming removed 2 bases from V and 10 bases from J; junction bases left unmatched: 2. The CDR3 contains 12 residues. The CDR3 DNA is TGTGCCAGCAGCTTAGACAGGGGGCGAGCTTTCTTT. Protein product: CASSLDRGRAFF. Full variable domain (outside the CDR3, taken from reference TRBV5-6 and TRBJ1-1): DAGVTQSPTHLIKTRGQQVTLRCSPKSGHDTVSWYQQALGQGPQFIFQYYEEEERQRGNFPDRFSGHQFPNYSSELNVNALLLGDSALYLCASSLDRGRAFFGQGTRLTVV.

The rearrangement uses TRBV29-1 and TRBJ2-1; D unclear. Germline CDR1 is SQVTM and CDR2 is ANQGSEA. This CDR3 is 11 amino acids long. With 4 bases removed from V and 8 bases from J, the gap between germline ends came to 9 bases. The CDR3 loop reads CSVAQHDEQFF. The CDR3 DNA is TGCAGCGTTGCACAACACGATGAGCAGTTCTTC.

Only a few counts were recorded for this clonotype. An end of the junction differs from the germline gene, which may be a read error. The CDR3 DNA reads as TGTGCCAGTAGCCGTGGGACGGCTAATGAACAACTGTTTTTT. This translates into CASSRGTANEQLFF. V is TRBV19 and J is TRBJ1-4, with a tentative D call TRBD1 (5 bases). From germline, CDR1 is LNHDA and CDR2 SQIVND (reference sequence). CDR3 length: 14 residues.